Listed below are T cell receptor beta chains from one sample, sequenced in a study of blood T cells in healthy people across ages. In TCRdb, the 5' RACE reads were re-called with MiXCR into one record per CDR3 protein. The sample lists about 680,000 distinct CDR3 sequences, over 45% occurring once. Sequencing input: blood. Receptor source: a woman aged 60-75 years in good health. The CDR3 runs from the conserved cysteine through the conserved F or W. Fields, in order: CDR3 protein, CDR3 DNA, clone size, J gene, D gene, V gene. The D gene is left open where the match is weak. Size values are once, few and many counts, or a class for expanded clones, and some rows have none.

CATSDFTISNNEQFF	TGTGCCACCAGTGATTTCACAATCTCTAACAATGAGCAGTTCTTC	-	TRBJ2-1	-	TRBV24-1
CASSFELANVLTF	TGTGCCAGCAGCTTCGAGCTCGCCAACGTCCTGACTTTC	-	TRBJ2-6	-	TRBV7-6
CASSEALRGGGYTF	TGTGCCAGCAGTGAAGCGCTTCGGGGGGGTGGCTACACCTTC	-	TRBJ1-2	-	TRBV2
CASSLSIQGEQFF	TGTGCCAGCAGCTTAAGCATACAGGGTGAGCAGTTCTTC	once	TRBJ2-1	-	TRBV11-1
CASSSTGGWGNEQYF	TGTGCCAGCAGTTCTACAGGGGGATGGGGGAATGAGCAGTACTTC	few	TRBJ2-7	TRBD1	TRBV28
CASRTGGNTEAFF	TGTGCCAGCAGGACGGGGGGTAACACTGAAGCTTTCTTT	many	TRBJ1-1	-	TRBV12-3/TRBV12-4
CASSGSASSYVQYF	TGTGCCAGCAGCGGTAGCGCAAGCTCCTACGTGCAGTACTTC	-	TRBJ2-7	-	TRBV28
CASSWTGVRGSAKNIQYF	TGTGCCAGCAGTTGGACAGGGGTGAGGGGTTCAGCCAAAAACATTCAGTACTTC	-	TRBJ2-4	TRBD1	TRBV12-3/TRBV12-4
CASSINGGTYSYEQYF	TGTGCCAGCAGTATCAACGGAGGGACATACTCCTACGAGCAGTACTTC	-	TRBJ2-7	-	TRBV27
CASSLVQKGDTQYF	TGTGCCAGCAGCTTAGTCCAGAAGGGAGATACGCAGTATTTT	-	TRBJ2-3	-	TRBV11-2
CASSKTGRNEQFF	TGTGCCAGCAGTAAGACAGGTCGCAATGAGCAGTTCTTC	-	TRBJ2-1	-	TRBV6-4
CASSQGALSGANVLTF	TGTGCCAGCAGCCAAGGGGCTCTCTCTGGGGCCAACGTCCTGACTTTC	many	TRBJ2-6	-	TRBV3-1
CASSLNGLTEAFF	TGTGCCAGCAGCTTAAATGGGCTCACTGAAGCTTTCTTT	-	TRBJ1-1	-	TRBV7-8
CASSFLRVTDTQYF	TGTGCCAGCAGTTTCTTACGGGTCACAGATACGCAGTATTTT	-	TRBJ2-3	-	TRBV28
CSANTGTGDQPQHF	TGCAGTGCTAACACCGGGACGGGAGATCAGCCCCAGCATTTT	-	TRBJ1-5	-	TRBV20-1
CSARRGDTEAFF	TGCAGTGCTAGAAGAGGGGACACTGAAGCTTTCTTT	-	TRBJ1-1	-	TRBV20-1
CATSRGAGVFPVDEQYF	TGTGCCACCAGCAGAGGAGCGGGGGTGTTCCCCGTAGATGAGCAGTACTTC	-	TRBJ2-7	TRBD2	TRBV15
CAISESEPGLADYNEQFF	TGTGCCATCAGTGAGTCGGAGCCAGGACTAGCGGATTACAATGAGCAGTTCTTC	-	TRBJ2-1	TRBD2	TRBV10-3
CSVVPDSYSSYNEQFF	TGCAGCGTTGTGCCAGACTCTTACAGCTCCTACAATGAGCAGTTCTTC	-	TRBJ2-1	-	TRBV29-1
CASSKQLAGRTYEQYF	TGCGCCAGCAGCAAACAACTAGCGGGACGGACCTACGAGCAGTACTTC	-	TRBJ2-7	TRBD2	TRBV5-1
CSARDLQGSHTEAFF	TGCAGTGCTAGAGATCTCCAGGGATCCCACACTGAAGCTTTCTTT	few	TRBJ1-1	-	TRBV20-1
CSARDPLAGDYEQYF	TGCAGTGCTAGAGATCCGCTAGCGGGAGACTACGAGCAGTACTTC	-	TRBJ2-7	TRBD2	TRBV20-1